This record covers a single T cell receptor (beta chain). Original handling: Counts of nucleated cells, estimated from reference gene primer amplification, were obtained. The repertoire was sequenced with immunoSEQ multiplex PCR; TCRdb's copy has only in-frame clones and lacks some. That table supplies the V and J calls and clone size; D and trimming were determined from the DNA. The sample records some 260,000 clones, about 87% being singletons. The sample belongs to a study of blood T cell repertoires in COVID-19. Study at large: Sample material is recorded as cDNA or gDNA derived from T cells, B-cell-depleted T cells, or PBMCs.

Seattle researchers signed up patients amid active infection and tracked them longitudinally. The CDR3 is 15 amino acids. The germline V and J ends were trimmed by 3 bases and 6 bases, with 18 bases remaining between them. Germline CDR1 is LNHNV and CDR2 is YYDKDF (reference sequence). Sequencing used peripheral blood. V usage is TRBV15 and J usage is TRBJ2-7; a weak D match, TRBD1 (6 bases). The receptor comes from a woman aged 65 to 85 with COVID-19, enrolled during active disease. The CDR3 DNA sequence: TGTGCCACCAGCAGTCCCACCAGGGGAATCGTCGAGCAGTACTTC. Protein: CATSSPTRGIVEQYF. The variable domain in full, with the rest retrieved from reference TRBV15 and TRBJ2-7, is DAMVIQNPRYQVTQFGKPVTLSCSQTLNHNVMYWYQQKSSQAPKLLFHYYDKDFNNEADTPDNFQSRRPNTSFCFLDIRSPGLGDTAMYLCATSSPTRGIVEQYFGPGTRLTVT.